This TCR beta chain was identified in a study of blood T cell repertoires in COVID-19. The trim removed 0 bases at V and 8 bases at J, leaving 3 bases unmatched. The CDR3 is 13 amino acids. From germline, CDR1 is ENHRY and CDR2 SYGVKD. Profiled with immunoSEQ multiplex PCR; TCRdb holds only in-frame clones, not every one. The sample gives 75,000 to 95,000 clones, 85% to 90% of which show up once; around 1.1% is in the top ten. Sequencing input: peripheral blood. This TCR derives from a human donor in a cohort sampled during active COVID-19. The chain joins TRBV10-3 to TRBJ1-2; TRBD1 matches at 7 bases. CDR3 in DNA: TGTGCCATCAGTGAGTCAGGGGGCGCGGGCTACACCTTC. It yields the protein CAISESGGAGYTF.